The clone carrying this T cell receptor beta chain was counted between two and nine times. The data belong to a study of blood T cell repertoires in COVID-19. Study-wide context: PBMCs, B-cell-depleted T cells, or T cells provided the cDNA or gDNA that made up the material.

V was shortened by 5 bases and J by 5 bases, with 8 bases between the two germline ends. The germline V gene encodes CDR1 SGDLS and CDR2 YYNGEE. The CDR3 consists of 13 residues. Data came from immunoSEQ multiplex PCR; TCRdb stores just in-frame clones and leaves some out. The repertoire holds 250,000 to 400,000 clones, about 87% seen once, with roughly 1.7% in the top ten. The sample comprised peripheral blood. The chain has TRBV9 and TRBJ1-6; D is uncertain. The sequence came from a woman in her twenties or thirties with COVID-19, enrolled during active disease. The CDR3 nucleotides read TGTGCCAGCAGGTACAGAAATAATTCACCCCTCCACTTT. Translated, it gives CASRYRNNSPLHF.